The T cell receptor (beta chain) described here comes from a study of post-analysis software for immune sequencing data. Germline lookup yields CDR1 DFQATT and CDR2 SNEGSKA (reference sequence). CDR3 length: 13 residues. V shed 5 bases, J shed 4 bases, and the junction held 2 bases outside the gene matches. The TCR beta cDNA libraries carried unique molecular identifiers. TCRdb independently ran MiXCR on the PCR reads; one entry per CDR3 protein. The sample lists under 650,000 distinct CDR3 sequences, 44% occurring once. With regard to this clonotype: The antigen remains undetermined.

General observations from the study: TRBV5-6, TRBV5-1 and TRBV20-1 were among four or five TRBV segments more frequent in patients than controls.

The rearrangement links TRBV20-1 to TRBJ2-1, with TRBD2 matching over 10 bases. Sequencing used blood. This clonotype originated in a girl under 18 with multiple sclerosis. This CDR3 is CSAASGRYNEQFF. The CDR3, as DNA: TGCAGTGCTGCTAGCGGGAGATACAATGAGCAGTTCTTC.